Following are 23 T cell receptor beta chains from one sample sequenced in a study of T cell repertoires in cytomegalovirus infection. TCRdb redid the calling of the reads with MiXCR, one entry per CDR3 protein. In the table there are about 890,000 distinct CDR3 sequences, roughly 30% of which are singletons. These receptors' targets are unknown. This material consisted of cultured CD8+ T cells from PBMCs, taken from culture after CMV antigen stimulation. The receptors come from a human donor in good health (CMV status not recorded). Some clones in this sample may be carry-over from other donors' samples.

This clonotype occurred a few times. The chain couples TRBV6-5 to TRBJ2-6, with D perhaps matching TRBD2 (7 bases). Germline V lookup: CDR1 MNHEY, CDR2 SVGAGI. The CDR3 loop spans 19 amino acids. Trimming took 0 bases from V and 0 from J, leaving 15 bases between them. The CDR3 region is CASSYSWGGAVSGANVLTF. The CDR3 DNA follows: TGTGCCAGCAGTTACTCATGGGGGGGGGCAGTCTCTGGGGCCAACGTCCTGACTTTC.

The CDR3: CASSSRDRGYMNTEAFF. The CDR3 bases are TGTGCCAGCAGTTCCCGAGACAGGGGTTACATGAACACTGAAGCTTTCTTT. The gene calls are TRBV27 and TRBJ1-1; 8 nucleotides align to TRBD1. V lost 4 bases to trimming and J lost 0 bases; unmatched junction nucleotides: 10. Germline loops: CDR1 MNHEY, CDR2 SMNVEV (reference sequence). This CDR3 is built from 17 residues.

This sequence joins TRBV18 and TRBJ2-5; D perhaps matches TRBD1 (6 bases). The CDR3 has 16 residues. Germline values: CDR1 KGHSH, CDR2 LQKENI. V dropped 2 bases and J dropped 9 bases, with 22 bases sitting between them. The CDR3 region has the DNA TGTGCCAGCTCACCATCCATGGGACACCCCCCGGCGGCCCAGTACTTC. Protein product: CASSPSMGHPPAAQYF.

The CDR3 DNA sequence: TGTGCCAGCAGACCCGATCTCCGCACAGATACGCAGTATTTT. Translating it yields CASRPDLRTDTQYF. The rearrangement joins TRBV7-9 to TRBJ2-3; D is ambiguous. V lost 6 bases, J lost 1 base, and 11 bases lay in between. The CDR3 is made up of 14 amino acids. CDR1 SEHNR and CDR2 FQNEAQ come from the germline V gene (reference sequence).

This clonotype was seen just once. The V and J genes are TRBV5-1 and TRBJ2-5, with D possibly called TRBD1 or TRBD2 (5 bases each). Trimming removed 0 bases from V and 1 base from J, with 7 bases in between. The CDR3 has 14 residues. Germline CDR1 reads SGHRS; CDR2 reads YFSETQ. The CDR3 loop is CASSLGDLQETQYF. CDR3 nucleotides: TGCGCCAGCAGCTTGGGGGACCTCCAAGAGACCCAGTACTTC.

J is TRBJ2-7 and V is TRBV4-2, with D maybe TRBD1 (6 bases). The CDR3 has 16 amino acids. V dropped 0 bases and J dropped 2 bases, with 14 bases sitting between them. CDR1 is LGHNA and CDR2 is YNFKEQ in the germline V gene. CDR3 residues: CASSQEAGTPTYEQYF. CDR3 nucleotides: TGTGCCAGCAGCCAAGAAGCCGGGACACCGACCTACGAGCAGTACTTC.

As for this clonotype: One base away lies a much larger clone, so this may be a sequencing read error. Lacking the conserved final phenylalanine or tryptophan, this CDR3 likely reflects a read error. The chain carries TRBV7-6 and TRBJ2-3; 7 positions agree with TRBD2. CDR1 SGHVS and CDR2 FNYEAQ come from the germline V gene. Trimming took 0 bases from V and 4 from J; bases not matched to a gene: 4. The CDR3 extends over 15 amino acids. CDR3 loop: CASSLAGGGADTQYS. The DNA of the CDR3 is TGTGCCAGCAGCTTAGCGGGGGGAGGGGCAGATACGCAGTATTCT.

The sample holds a few counts of this clonotype. This chain uses TRBV28 with TRBJ1-2; D not certain. CDR3 size: 16 residues. Germline CDR1 reads MDHEN; CDR2 reads SYDVKM. V lost 6 bases to trimming and J lost 3 bases, with 20 bases between them. The CDR3 sequence: CASSQLTLERDYGYTF. In nucleotides, the CDR3 is TGTGCCAGCAGCCAATTGACACTCGAAAGGGACTATGGCTACACCTTC.

The gene calls are TRBV19 and TRBJ2-3; D may be TRBD1 or TRBD2 (6 bases each). CDR1 is LNHDA, CDR2 SQIVND, per germline (reference sequence). This CDR3 is built from 18 residues. Trimming took 3 bases from V and 3 from J, leaving 22 bases between them. The CDR3 nucleotides read TGTGCCAGTAGTATCCGGGGGCTTCGTTCTTTAGAGACAGATACGCAGTATTTT. Encoded protein: CASSIRGLRSLETDTQYF.

V and J are TRBV7-9 and TRBJ2-3; 14 bases map to TRBD2. Germline V gene data show CDR1 as SEHNR and CDR2 as FQNEAQ (reference sequence). Unmatched junction bases numbered 10, after V lost 3 bases and J lost 8 bases. The CDR3 loop spans 17 amino acids. The CDR3 DNA reads as TGTGCCAGCAGCTTCCTACCCGGGACTAGCGGGAGAGGTACGCAGTATTTT. It is translated as CASSFLPGTSGRGTQYF.

V and J are TRBV6-2 or TRBV6-3 and TRBJ1-2; 7 bases agree with TRBD1. Germline V gene lookup returns CDR1 MNHEY and CDR2 SVGEGT. V was pared by 6 bases and J by 5 bases, with 9 bases of the junction left unmatched. This CDR3 is built from 14 residues. The CDR3 sequence: CASSYRGPPYGYTF. The CDR3, as DNA: TGTGCCAGCAGCTACAGGGGACCCCCTTATGGCTACACCTTC.

The V and J genes are TRBV20-1 and TRBJ2-2, with 7 bases identical to TRBD1. This CDR3 contains 14 residues. V shed 5 bases and J 5 bases; nucleotides not matched to a gene: 8. Germline loops: CDR1 DFQATT, CDR2 SNEGSKA (reference sequence). The CDR3 sequence is CSAATGVWTGELFF. In DNA form, the CDR3 reads TGCAGTGCTGCCACAGGGGTTTGGACCGGGGAGCTGTTTTTT.

The chain couples TRBV6-9 to TRBJ1-2, with 7 bases fitting TRBD1. Germline-derived CDR1 and CDR2 are MNHGY and SVAAGI. The CDR3 sequence is 13 residues long. Trimming at V came to 8 bases and at J to 4 bases, leaving 7 bases not matched to a gene. DNA of the CDR3: TGTGCCAGCCGGGTGGGGACAGTCTATGGCTACACCTTC. It encodes CASRVGTVYGYTF.

The chain is built from TRBV7-6 and TRBJ2-7; maybe TRBD2 (8 bases). Germline V gene lookup returns CDR1 SGHVS and CDR2 FNYEAQ. The CDR3 has 16 residues. The germline V and J ends were trimmed by 5 bases and 4 bases, with 21 bases remaining between them. CDR3 bases: TGTGCCAGCAGCCCCCGGGAGGGGGCGGATGGTTACGAGCAGTACGTC. Its protein is CASSPREGADGYEQYV.

The V and J genes are TRBV18 and TRBJ2-5; TRBD2 is a possible D gene (6 bases). The CDR3 consists of 16 residues. The V end lost 0 bases, the J end lost 2 bases, and 13 bases lay between the germline ends. From germline, CDR1 is KGHSH and CDR2 LQKENI. CDR3 nucleotides: TGTGCCAGCTCACCACCTATGACGGGACTTCAAGAGACCCAGTACTTC. Translated, it gives CASSPPMTGLQETQYF.

V and J are TRBV6-5 and TRBJ1-6; 7 positions match TRBD1. There are 15 residues in the CDR3. The junction had 12 bases not matched to a gene; V was cut back by 6 bases and J by 10 bases. From germline, CDR1 is MNHEY and CDR2 SVGAGI. CDR3 region: CASSKGDRVASPLHF. CDR3 in DNA: TGTGCCAGCAGCAAGGGCGACAGGGTGGCATCACCCCTCCACTTT.

This clonotype was detected a few times. The chain carries TRBV7-9 and TRBJ2-7; 10 nucleotides align to TRBD1. Germline CDR1 is SEHNR and CDR2 is FQNEAQ (reference sequence). The V segment lost 5 bases and the J segment 4 bases; nucleotides outside the gene matches: 11. This CDR3 is 16 amino acids long. This chain's CDR3 is CASSLSYGTGAYEQYF. CDR3 in DNA: TGTGCCAGCAGCCTTTCCTACGGGACAGGGGCATACGAGCAGTACTTC.

The rearrangement joins TRBV4-3 to TRBJ2-5, with 14 bases lining up with TRBD2. The CDR3 is 16 amino acids. The germline V gene has CDR1 LGHNA and CDR2 YSLEER. With V trimmed by 2 bases and J by 4 bases, 3 bases remained unmatched. The CDR3 sequence: CASSQWGTSGGETQYF. The CDR3 DNA sequence: TGCGCCAGCAGCCAATGGGGGACTAGCGGGGGAGAGACCCAGTACTTC.

This clonotype turned up a few times. This chain uses TRBV19 with TRBJ2-2, with D tentatively TRBD2 (5 bases). V shed 6 bases and J shed 3 bases, with 11 bases lying between them. From germline, CDR1 is LNHDA and CDR2 SQIVND (reference sequence). This CDR3 has 14 amino acids. CDR3 nucleotide sequence: TGTGCCAGTAGAAAGGGAGCGGACACCGGGGAGCTGTTTTTT. Amino acids: CASRKGADTGELFF.

The CDR3 DNA reads as TGTGCCATCAGTGGGCCTACCGGGACGGGCTACTCCTACGAGCAGTACTTC. It translates to CAISGPTGTGYSYEQYF. The genes are TRBV10-3 and TRBJ2-7; D is possibly TRBD1 or TRBD2 (5 bases each). The V end lost 4 bases, the J end lost 0 bases, and 19 bases lay between the germline ends. CDR1 and CDR2 (germline): ENHRY, SYGVKD. The CDR3 is made up of 17 amino acids.

This clonotype was recorded at least ten times. V gene TRBV7-6 combines with J gene TRBJ2-3; D may correspond to TRBD1 or TRBD2 (6 bases each). The CDR3 covers 16 residues. Germline V lookup: CDR1 SGHVS, CDR2 FNYEAQ. The V end lost 5 bases, the J end lost 5 bases, and 20 bases lay between the germline ends. CDR3 in amino acids: CASSRPRTGAEDTQYF. The CDR3 DNA reads TGTGCCAGCAGCCGCCCAAGGACGGGGGCGGAAGATACGCAGTATTTT. Based on the CDR3 plus reference TRBV7-6 and TRBJ2-3, the full variable domain is GAGVSQSPRYKVTKRGQDVALRCDPISGHVSLYWYRQALGQGPEFLTYFNYEAQQDKSGLPNDRFSAERPEGSISTLTIQRTEQRDSAMYRCASSRPRTGAEDTQYFGPGTRLTVL.

This chain uses TRBV7-8 with TRBJ1-6; perhaps TRBD1 as D (5 bases). CDR1 and CDR2 from the germline V gene are SGHVS and FQNEAQ. Trimming took 5 bases from V and 8 from J, leaving 16 bases between them. The CDR3 sequence is 15 residues long. Here the CDR3 DNA reads TGTGCCAGCAGCCCGGGGCAAATCCAGGATTCACCCCTCCACTTT. Translated, it gives CASSPGQIQDSPLHF.

There are a few counts of this clonotype. The rearrangement uses TRBV7-9 and TRBJ1-1; unclear D gene. Per the germline V gene, CDR1 is SEHNR and CDR2 is FQNEAQ (reference sequence). Between the trimmed V and J ends, which lost 5 bases and 7 bases, there was a span of 14 bases. The CDR3 runs to 13 residues. As DNA, the CDR3 is TGTGCCAGCAGCCAAGGACGAAACCTTGAAGCTTTCTTT. Amino acid sequence: CASSQGRNLEAFF.